A selection of T cell receptor beta chains follows, all from one sample in a study of T cells in Graves' hyperthyroidism and ophthalmopathy. Each CDR3 protein gets one entry after TCRdb re-called the multiplex PCR reads with MiXCR. The table has more than 350,000 distinct CDR3 sequences, about 14% seen once. The sample comprised blood. The receptors shown here come from a woman aged 30 to 39 with Graves' ophthalmopathy. Both conserved end residues are part of each CDR3. The D gene is left open where the match is weak. Clone size, where shown, is once, few, many, or a class for clones that have expanded.

cdr3_aa cdr3_nt clone_size j_call d_call v_call
CASSPLGLPFSGANVLTF TGTGCCAGCAGTCCGTTGGGACTGCCGTTCTCTGGGGCCAACGTCCTGACTTTC many TRBJ2-6 . TRBV27
CASSQVPGWSYNEQFF TGTGCCAGCAGCCAAGTTCCGGGTTGGAGCTACAATGAGCAGTTCTTC . TRBJ2-1 . TRBV14
CASNGDNPYEQYF TGTGCCAGCAATGGGGACAACCCCTACGAGCAGTACTTC many TRBJ2-7 . TRBV2
CASSYGGAGANVLTF TGTGCCAGCAGTTATGGAGGCGCGGGGGCCAACGTCCTGACTTTC few TRBJ2-6 . TRBV6-1
CASSLHGETQYF TGTGCCAGCAGCTTACATGGAGAGACCCAGTACTTC many TRBJ2-5 . TRBV7-9
CSASQGFDAAFF TGCAGTGCTTCGCAGGGTTTCGATGCAGCTTTCTTT many TRBJ1-1 . TRBV20-1
CASSMTRRSDQETQYF TGTGCCAGTAGTATGACGCGGCGTAGCGACCAAGAGACCCAGTACTTC . TRBJ2-5 . TRBV19
CSARDQGQGPYEQYF TGCAGTGCTAGAGATCAGGGACAGGGCCCATACGAGCAGTACTTC many TRBJ2-7 TRBD1 TRBV20-1
CASSQGSGGPWNEQFF TGTGCCAGCAGCCAAGGAAGCGGGGGTCCTTGGAATGAGCAGTTCTTC . TRBJ2-1 TRBD2 TRBV3-1
CSVVDRAKETQYF TGCAGCGTCGTCGACAGGGCGAAAGAGACCCAGTACTTC . TRBJ2-5 TRBD1 TRBV29-1
CASSLWGTGSVSNQPQHF TGTGCCAGCAGTTTATGGGGGACAGGCAGCGTTAGCAATCAGCCCCAGCATTTT many TRBJ1-5 TRBD1 TRBV28
CASTRETGGYEQYF TGTGCCAGCACTAGGGAGACAGGGGGCTACGAGCAGTACTTC many TRBJ2-7 TRBD1 TRBV6-1
CASSAGTVEGEKLFF TGTGCCAGCAGCGCGGGGACAGTAGAAGGTGAAAAACTGTTTTTT few TRBJ1-4 TRBD1 TRBV9
CASSTKTLYEQYF TGTGCCAGCAGCACTAAGACCCTCTACGAGCAGTACTTC many TRBJ2-7 . TRBV7-8
CASSYVRVGLTEAFF TGTGCCAGCAGTTACGTAAGGGTGGGACTGACTGAAGCTTTCTTT many TRBJ1-1 . TRBV6-5
CASSLPGGSNSPLHF TGTGCCAGCAGCTTGCCGGGAGGGTCGAATTCACCCCTCCACTTT many TRBJ1-6 . TRBV7-9
CSVEWGGALQETQYF TGCAGCGTTGAGTGGGGGGGCGCCTTACAAGAGACCCAGTACTTC . TRBJ2-5 . TRBV29-1
CASSLEAGAQETQYF TGCGCCAGCAGCTTGGAGGCAGGAGCACAAGAGACCCAGTACTTC . TRBJ2-5 . TRBV5-1
CASSQGTGSSYEQYF TGTGCCAGCAGCCAAGGGACAGGGAGTTCCTACGAGCAGTACTTC . TRBJ2-7 TRBD1 TRBV3-1
CATWWGVMGYTF TGTGCCACGTGGTGGGGTGTCATGGGCTACACCTTC many TRBJ1-2 . TRBV28
CASSLARVGNTEAFF TGTGCCAGCAGTTTGGCGAGGGTCGGAAACACTGAAGCTTTCTTT many TRBJ1-1 . TRBV12-3/TRBV12-4
CASSYEVAKNIQYF TGTGCCAGCAGCTACGAAGTAGCCAAAAACATTCAGTACTTC many TRBJ2-4 . TRBV7-2
CASSLAEQGRSNSPLHF TGTGCCAGCAGCTTAGCGGAACAGGGCAGGTCTAATTCACCCCTCCACTTT . TRBJ1-6 . TRBV7-9
CASSLLVGGGSYEQYF TGTGCCAGCAGTTTGCTGGTTGGTGGGGGTAGTTACGAGCAGTACTTC many TRBJ2-7 . TRBV12-3/TRBV12-4
CASSPLGRLGTGELFF TGCGCCAGCAGCCCACTCGGCAGGTTAGGTACCGGGGAGCTGTTTTTT few TRBJ2-2 . TRBV4-1
CSALKTGGFFSTGELFF TGCAGTGCACTTAAGACAGGGGGCTTCTTTAGCACCGGGGAGCTGTTTTTT many TRBJ2-2 TRBD1 TRBV20-1
CASSSGGMNTGELFF TGTGCCAGCAGCTCGGGGGGGATGAACACCGGGGAGCTGTTTTTT . TRBJ2-2 TRBD2 TRBV5-4
CASSYSILAGGGEQFF TGTGCCAGCAGTTACTCGATTCTGGCGGGGGGAGGTGAGCAGTTCTTC few TRBJ2-1 TRBD2 TRBV6-2/TRBV6-3
CAWKVPGSLYGQYF TGTGCCTGGAAGGTCCCGGGCAGCCTGTACGGGCAGTACTTC many TRBJ2-7 . TRBV30
CASSLGGMETQYF TGTGCCAGCAGCTTGGGGGGCATGGAGACCCAGTACTTC many TRBJ2-5 . TRBV11-1
CSGGGGGGSYEQYF TGCAGCGGGGGGGGAGGGGGAGGCTCCTACGAGCAGTACTTC . TRBJ2-7 . TRBV29-1
CASRLTTQGTYEQYF TGTGCCAGCAGACTAACAACCCAGGGGACCTACGAGCAGTACTTC many TRBJ2-7 . TRBV28
CASSFSGGGVNEQFF TGTGCCAGCAGCTTTAGCGGGGGGGGGGTAAATGAGCAGTTCTTC many TRBJ2-1 TRBD2 TRBV6-2/TRBV6-3
CASSHLPASYEQYF TGTGCCAGCAGCCATCTCCCGGCTTCCTACGAGCAGTACTTC many TRBJ2-7 . TRBV11-2
CASSLHRGSGELFF TGTGCCAGCAGCTTACATCGGGGATCCGGGGAGCTGTTTTTT many TRBJ2-2 . TRBV13
CASRTSGPYEQYF TGTGCCAGCAGAACTAGCGGGCCCTACGAGCAGTACTTC . TRBJ2-7 TRBD2 TRBV6-1
CASSSQGVQANGELFF TGTGCCAGCAGTTCCCAGGGAGTCCAAGCGAACGGGGAGCTGTTTTTT many TRBJ2-2 . TRBV28